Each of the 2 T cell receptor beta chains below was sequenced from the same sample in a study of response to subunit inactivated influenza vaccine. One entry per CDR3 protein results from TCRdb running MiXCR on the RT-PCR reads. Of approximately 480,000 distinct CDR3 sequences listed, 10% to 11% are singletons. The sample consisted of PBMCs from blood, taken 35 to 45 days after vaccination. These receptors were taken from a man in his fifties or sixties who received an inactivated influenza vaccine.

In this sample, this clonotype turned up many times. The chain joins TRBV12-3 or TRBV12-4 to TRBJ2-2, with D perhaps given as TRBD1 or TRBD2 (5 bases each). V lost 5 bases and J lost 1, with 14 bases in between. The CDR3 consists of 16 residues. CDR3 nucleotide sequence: TGTGCCAGCAGTCTCCGTGTTGGGGGGAACACCGGGGAGCTGTTTTTT. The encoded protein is CASSLRVGGNTGELFF.

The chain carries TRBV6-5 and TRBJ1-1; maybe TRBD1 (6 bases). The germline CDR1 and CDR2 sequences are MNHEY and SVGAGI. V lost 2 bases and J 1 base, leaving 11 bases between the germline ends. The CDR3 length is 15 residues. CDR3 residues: CASSYGGGWNTEAFF. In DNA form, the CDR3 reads TGTGCCAGCAGTTACGGGGGCGGATGGAACACTGAAGCTTTCTTT.